This TCR beta chain was recorded in a study of shared clonotypes between healthy human individuals. Study context: Aged between 18 and 49, the donors were a couple of women and three men.

The assay was immunoSEQ multiplex PCR, and TCRdb's table has in-frame clones only and misses some. The table lists about 1 million clones, about 80% of them singletons, with 1.4% in the top ten. About this clone: Its antigen remains unidentified.

This CDR3 is 13 amino acids long. The J segment lost 5 bases and the V segment lost 6 bases, leaving 4 bases of the junction unmatched. CDR1 SNHLY and CDR2 FYNNEI come from the germline V gene. Findings and caveats of the study: Among the subsets, naive ones generally showed larger estimated richness than memory ones.

The source of this sequence is a man aged 18 to 35 in good health. This chain uses TRBV2 with TRBJ1-1; TRBD1 matches at 9 bases. Sequenced sample: memory CD4+ T cells sorted from blood. Subset meaning: CD45RA-negative fraction. The CDR3 spells CASSAGTGTEAFF. The CDR3, as DNA: TGTGCCAGCAGCGCCGGGACAGGGACTGAAGCTTTCTTT. The full variable domain, its missing parts supplied by reference TRBV2 and TRBJ1-1, is EPEVTQTPSHQVTQMGQEVILRCVPISNHLYFYWYRQILGQKVEFLVSFYNNEISEKSEIFDDQFSVERPDGSNFTLKIRSTKLEDSAMYFCASSAGTGTEAFFGQGTRLTVV.